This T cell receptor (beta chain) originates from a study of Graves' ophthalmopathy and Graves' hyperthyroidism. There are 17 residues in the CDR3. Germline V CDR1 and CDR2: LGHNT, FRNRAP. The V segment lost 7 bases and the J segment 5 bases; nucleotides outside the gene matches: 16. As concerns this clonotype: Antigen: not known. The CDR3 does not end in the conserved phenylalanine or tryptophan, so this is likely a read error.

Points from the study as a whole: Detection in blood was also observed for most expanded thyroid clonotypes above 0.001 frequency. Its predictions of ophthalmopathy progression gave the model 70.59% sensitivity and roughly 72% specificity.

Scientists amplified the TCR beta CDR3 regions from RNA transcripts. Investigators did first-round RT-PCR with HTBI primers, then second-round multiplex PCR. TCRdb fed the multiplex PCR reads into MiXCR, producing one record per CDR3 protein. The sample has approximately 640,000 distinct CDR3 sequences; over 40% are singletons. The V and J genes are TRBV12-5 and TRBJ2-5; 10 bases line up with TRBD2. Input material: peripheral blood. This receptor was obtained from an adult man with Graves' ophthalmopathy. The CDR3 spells CASAKYGLAGVEETQYC. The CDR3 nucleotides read TGTGCTAGTGCCAAATACGGGCTAGCGGGAGTCGAGGAGACCCAGTACTGC.